The rows below give T cell receptor beta chains drawn from one sample of a study of kidney transplant recipient with SARS-CoV-2 infection. MiXCR was run by TCRdb on the reads, yielding one entry per CDR3 protein. The profile shows under 250,000 distinct CDR3 sequences, 25% to 30% of them singletons. The sequences come from a blood sample, collected at baseline and on day 111 from a kidney transplant recipient. These receptors originate from a male patient between 25 and 39 years old who had COVID-19 and was a kidney transplant recipient. The graft donor may account for some of the T cells. CDR3s include the opening cysteine and the closing phenylalanine or tryptophan. Fields, in order: V gene, J gene, D gene, CDR3 length, clone size, CDR3 DNA, CDR3 protein. D genes are given only for firm matches. Clone sizes are given selectively: once, few, many, or a class where the clone is expanded.

TRBV5-1	TRBJ2-1	-	16	-	TGCGCCAGCAGCCCCTACCTGTCCGGGCCCTACAATGAGCAGTTCTTC	CASSPYLSGPYNEQFF
TRBV15	TRBJ2-1	-	15	-	TGTGCCACCAGCAGAGGAGGGGGGCAGAGGAATAAGCAGTTCTTC	CATSRGGGQRNKQFF
TRBV9	TRBJ2-1	TRBD2	16	-	TGTGCCAGCAGTTACGTTAGCGGGAGAACGTACAATGAGCAGTTCTTC	CASSYVSGRTYNEQFF
TRBV2	TRBJ2-1	TRBD2	13	many	TGTGCCAGCAAAAGCGGGGGGGTGTATGAGCAGTTCTTC	CASKSGGVYEQFF
TRBV27	TRBJ2-1	-	16	many	TGTGCCAGCAGTTCCACAGTGGGGAGCTCCTACAATGAGCAGTTCTTC	CASSSTVGSSYNEQFF
TRBV15	TRBJ2-7	TRBD1	19	many	TGTGCCACCAGCAGAGATCGCGGAACGGGAAGACAGGGGTCCTACGAGCAGTACTTC	CATSRDRGTGRQGSYEQYF
TRBV3-1	TRBJ2-2	-	18	many	TGTGCCAGCAGCGGCATTCCTCCCATTTCAGGCTTGACCGGGGAGCTGTTTTTT	CASSGIPPISGLTGELFF
TRBV11-2	TRBJ1-2	-	17	-	TGTGCCAGCAGCCTGTGCCCAACATGCAGAAAGACCTATGGCTACACCTTC	CASSLCPTCRKTYGYTF
TRBV30	TRBJ2-7	-	13	-	TGTGCCTGGAGTGGGCAGGGGCCTTACGAGCAGTACTTC	CAWSGQGPYEQYF
TRBV19	TRBJ1-4	-	14	few	TGTGCCAGTAGCCGAGGGGGGATTAATGAAAAACTGTTTTTT	CASSRGGINEKLFF
TRBV28	TRBJ2-3	-	14	many	TGTGCCAGCAGTTCGACACAAGGGCCAGATACGCAGTATTTT	CASSSTQGPDTQYF
TRBV7-9	TRBJ1-2	-	14	-	TGTGCCAGCAGCTCCGCTCCAGGGAACTATGGCTACACCTTC	CASSSAPGNYGYTF
TRBV6-1	TRBJ1-2	-	17	many	TGTGCCAGCAGTATGTTTGGGGAATGTAGAAAGACCTATGGCTACACCTTC	CASSMFGECRKTYGYTF
TRBV7-2	TRBJ1-2	-	17	many	TGTGCCAGCAGCTGGACGGACAGAGACGGAAAGACCTATGGCTACACCTTC	CASSWTDRDGKTYGYTF
TRBV9	TRBJ2-5	TRBD1	16	-	TGTGCCAGCAGCGTTTGGACCTGGACAGGGTTGGAGACCCAGTACTTC	CASSVWTWTGLETQYF
TRBV7-9	TRBJ2-5	TRBD2	16	few	TGTGCCAGCCTCACCCGCGGGCGGGAGAAGGGTGAGACCCAGTACTTC	CASLTRGREKGETQYF
TRBV19	TRBJ1-3	-	15	-	TGTGCCAGTAGCCTCCCACAGGAGCCTGGAAACACCATATATTTT	CASSLPQEPGNTIYF
TRBV6-5	TRBJ2-4	TRBD1	16	few	TGTGCCAGCAGTCCCGCAACAGGGGGAGCCAAAAACATTCAGTACTTC	CASSPATGGAKNIQYF
TRBV12-3/TRBV12-4	TRBJ1-1	-	14	many	TGTGCCAGCAGGGTACAGGGCAGGAACACTGAAGCTTTCTTT	CASRVQGRNTEAFF
TRBV25-1	TRBJ1-2	-	17	many	TGTGCCAGCAGTCCGCAACCAGAACTGGGAAAGACCTATGGCTACACCTTC	CASSPQPELGKTYGYTF
TRBV24-1	TRBJ1-2	-	17	many	TGTGCCACCAGTACTTGCCTTAGTACCAGAAAGACCTATGGCTACACCTTC	CATSTCLSTRKTYGYTF
TRBV7-9	TRBJ1-2	-	13	many	TGTGCCAGTACCCCGGGGGACCCCGCAGGCTACACCTTC	CASTPGDPAGYTF
TRBV9	TRBJ1-1	-	15	many	TGTGCCAGCAGCGACTCGGGACGCCCGAACACTGAAGCTTTCTTT	CASSDSGRPNTEAFF
TRBV7-9	TRBJ2-1	-	12	many	TGTGCCAGCAGCTTAGAAGGGTTTGAGCAGTTCTTC	CASSLEGFEQFF
TRBV11-2	TRBJ2-3	TRBD2	16	-	TGTGCCAGCAGCCTCGGGACTAGCGGGAGAATGGATACGCAGTATTTT	CASSLGTSGRMDTQYF
TRBV27	TRBJ2-2	-	16	-	TGTGCCAGCACTTTCTCGCGCCTGAGAGATGGCGGGGAGCTGTTTTTT	CASTFSRLRDGGELFF
TRBV27	TRBJ1-2	-	13	-	TGTGCCGGCAGTTTCGGACAGCACTATGGCTACACCTTC	CAGSFGQHYGYTF
TRBV19	TRBJ2-7	-	13	many	TGTGCCAGTAAATCTACAGGAGCCTACGAGCAGTACTTC	CASKSTGAYEQYF
TRBV3-1	TRBJ2-5	-	17	many	TGTGCCAGCAGCGGGCTTGCTCCCATTTCTTTCTCTGAGACCCAGTACTTC	CASSGLAPISFSETQYF
TRBV5-5	TRBJ2-3	TRBD1	15	few	TGTGCCAGCAGTTTGGACAGGGGGAGCACAGATACGCAGTATTTT	CASSLDRGSTDTQYF
TRBV5-4	TRBJ1-2	-	11	many	TGTGCCAGCAGCGGACCGGGCGGCTACACCTTC	CASSGPGGYTF
TRBV28	TRBJ1-5	-	13	many	TGTGCCAGCAGTCAGGGGCAAGATCAGCCCCAGCATTTT	CASSQGQDQPQHF
TRBV2	TRBJ1-1	-	17	few	TGTGCCAGCAGTGATAGGGGGGGTAGGGGGTTGGACACTGAAGCTTTCTTT	CASSDRGGRGLDTEAFF
TRBV20-1	TRBJ2-1	-	15	few	TGCAGTGCCAAACCTACCCCGAGTTCCTACAATGAGCAGTTCTTC	CSAKPTPSSYNEQFF
TRBV29-1	TRBJ1-4	-	15	-	TGCAGCGTTGAGGGGACGGGTTATTCTAATGAAAAACTGTTTTTT	CSVEGTGYSNEKLFF
TRBV4-1	TRBJ2-4	-	19	few	TGCGCCAGCAGCCAAGTAGTCAGGGGTCCGAGTCAAGCCAAAAACATTCAGTACTTC	CASSQVVRGPSQAKNIQYF
TRBV20-1	TRBJ2-7	TRBD1	13	few	TGCAGTGCTAGAGACCCCGACAGGGATGTGCAGTACTTC	CSARDPDRDVQYF
TRBV24-1	TRBJ1-2	-	17	many	TGTGCCACCAGTATACTTGCTAGTACCAGAAAGACCTATGGCTACACCTTC	CATSILASTRKTYGYTF